These 28 T cell receptor beta chains were sequenced from one sample in a study of T-cell reconstitution after alpha-beta-depleted transplantation in children. A library of TCRbeta sequences, prepared with unique molecular identifiers, was generated. In TCRdb, the PCR reads were re-called with MiXCR into one record per CDR3 protein. The repertoire has 97,000 or so distinct CDR3 sequences, roughly 7.2% of them found once; the top ten carry about 15%. Source: PBMCs, taken before TCRalphabeta/CD19-depleted stem cell transplant. Every receptor here comes from a boy under 10 years old with acute lymphoblastic leukemia, due to receive a stem cell transplant.

This clonotype was detected many times. Because the CDR3's place on the DNA is in doubt, the DNA is left out and the CDR3 is given as listed by TCRdb. The chain has TRBV27 and TRBJ2-7; the table assigns TRBD1, which was not confirmed against the DNA. The CDR3 is 15 amino acids long, termini counted. Germline V gene data show CDR1 as MNHEY and CDR2 as SMNVEV (reference sequence). CDR3 region: CASSSSGQGLYEQYF.

There are a few counts of this clonotype. The rearrangement uses TRBV20-1 and TRBJ2-3; 9 bases line up with TRBD2. The germline V gene has CDR1 DFQATT and CDR2 SNEGSKA (reference sequence). The CDR3 length is 16 residues. The ends lost 6 bases at V and 2 bases at J; junction bases unmatched: 12. The CDR3 DNA follows: TGCAGTGCCTATCCGACTAGCGGAGACAACACAGATACGCAGTATTTT. It yields the protein CSAYPTSGDNTDTQYF.

V is TRBV28 and J is TRBJ1-4; 7 bases align to TRBD1. The germline gives CDR1 MDHEN, CDR2 SYDVKM. The CDR3 is 14 residues long. The V segment lost 3 bases and the J segment 6 bases; nucleotides outside the gene matches: 4. For the CDR3, the DNA is TGTGCCAGCAGTTTCAGGGGGTTTTATGAAAAACTGTTTTTT. It is translated as CASSFRGFYEKLFF. Variable domain in full (rest from reference TRBV28 and TRBJ1-4): DVKVTQSSRYLVKRTGEKVFLECVQDMDHENMFWYRQDPGLGLRLIYFSYDVKMKEKGDIPEGYSVSREKKERFSLILESASTNQTSMYLCASSFRGFYEKLFFGSGTQLSVL.

This clonotype was observed at least ten times. The CDR3 here is CASSRTRPSSYNSPLHF. The CDR3 region has the DNA TGTGCCAGCAGCCGAACGCGGCCGAGCTCCTATAATTCACCCCTCCACTTT. The V gene is TRBV3-2, the J gene TRBJ1-6. TRBV3-2 is a pseudogene locus. The CDR3 contains 17 residues.

The chain links TRBV3-1 to TRBJ2-4; the D gene is possibly TRBD2 (6 bases). V was trimmed by 0 bases and J by 1 base, leaving 13 bases between them. CDR1 and CDR2 (germline): LGHDT, YNNKEL (reference sequence). The CDR3 extends over 17 amino acids. The CDR3 reads CASSQDPSSGAKNIQYF. CDR3 sequence (DNA): TGTGCCAGCAGCCAAGACCCCTCCAGCGGGGCCAAAAACATTCAGTACTTC. The full variable domain, rest sourced from reference TRBV3-1 and TRBJ2-4, is DTAVSQTPKYLVTQMGNDKSIKCEQNLGHDTMYWYKQDSKKFLKIMFSYNNKELIINETVPNRFSPKSPDKAHLNLHINSLELGDSAVYFCASSQDPSSGAKNIQYFGAGTRLSVL.

V is TRBV5-4 and J is TRBJ2-2; tentative D call: TRBD1 (5 bases). Germline V gene lookup returns CDR1 SGHNT and CDR2 YYREEE (reference sequence). The CDR3 consists of 15 residues. V was trimmed by 2 bases and J by 1 base, leaving 9 bases between them. This CDR3 is CASSLRGGNTGELFF. The CDR3 region has the DNA TGTGCCAGCAGCTTAAGGGGCGGGAACACCGGGGAGCTGTTTTTT.

This clonotype was observed many times. The J gene is TRBJ1-5, the V gene TRBV6-4; D call uncertain. CDR1 and CDR2 (germline): MRHNA, SNTAGT. With 0 bases removed from V and 1 base from J, the gap between germline ends came to 4 bases. This CDR3 is built from 14 residues. The CDR3, as DNA: TGTGCCAGCAGTGACTCAGGGAGCAATCAGCCCCAGCATTTT. This encodes CASSDSGSNQPQHF.

This clonotype was found many times. The gene calls are TRBV5-1 and TRBJ2-7, with 10 bases fitting TRBD1. Germline V gene lookup returns CDR1 SGHRS and CDR2 YFSETQ. The CDR3 is 14 amino acids. V shed 4 bases, J shed 7 bases, and the junction held 8 bases outside the gene matches. The CDR3, as DNA: TGCGCCAGCAGCCTCTGGGACAGGGGATCGGAGCAGTACTTC. Its protein product is CASSLWDRGSEQYF.

This clonotype was counted ten times or more. The chain couples TRBV4-3 to TRBJ2-2; 11 bases fit TRBD2. Germline trimming cut 1 base from V and 3 bases from J; bases unmatched to any gene: 10. CDR3 size: 19 residues. From germline, CDR1 is LGHNA and CDR2 YSLEER. CDR3 in DNA: TGCGCCAGCAGCCAAGGTTTAGCGGGGGGGGCATTTCACACCGGGGAGCTGTTTTTT. Protein sequence: CASSQGLAGGAFHTGELFF.

This clonotype was seen many times. The CDR3 DNA reads as TGCGCCAGCAGCTTGGTCTCAGTGAACACTGAAGCTTTCTTT. This codes for CASSLVSVNTEAFF. The chain employs TRBV5-1 and TRBJ1-1; D ambiguous. CDR1 is SGHRS, CDR2 YFSETQ, per germline. The ends were cut back, 0 bases at V and 0 bases at J, with 6 bases in the middle. This CDR3 spans 14 amino acids.

In this sample, this clonotype turned up many times. The CDR3 loop reads CSARGTGTSGSIWNTGELFF. CDR3 sequence (DNA): TGCAGTGCTAGAGGAACCGGGACTAGCGGGAGTATATGGAACACCGGGGAGCTGTTTTTT. The rearrangement links TRBV20-1 to TRBJ2-2; TRBD2 aligns across 14 bases. The CDR3 is 20 residues long. J lost 1 base, V lost 1 base, and 11 bases had no gene match. Germline CDR1 and CDR2: DFQATT and SNEGSKA (reference sequence).

The gene calls are TRBV12-3 or TRBV12-4 and TRBJ2-5, with 9 bases fitting TRBD1. The length of the CDR3 is 14 residues. V shed 6 bases and J 1 base; nucleotides not matched to a gene: 3. CDR3 bases: TGTGCCAGCAGCTGGGACAGGGTCCAAGAGACCCAGTACTTC. Translating it yields CASSWDRVQETQYF.

This clonotype was counted only a few times. Here the CDR3 DNA reads TGTGCCAGTATGGGGACCGGGAGCAATCAGCCCCAGCATTTT. Translated, it gives CASMGTGSNQPQHF. The J gene is TRBJ1-5, the V gene TRBV19, with a weak D call TRBD1 (5 bases). V was shortened by 7 bases and J by 1 base, with 11 bases between the two germline ends. The CDR3 sequence is 14 residues long. Germline CDR1 LNHDA, CDR2 SQIVND (reference sequence).

The chain carries TRBV4-1 and TRBJ1-2; no clear D. V was trimmed by 4 bases and J by 4 bases, leaving 4 bases between them. The CDR3 extends over 11 amino acids. The germline V gene has CDR1 MGHRA and CDR2 YSYEKL. CDR3: CASSPGYGYTF. The CDR3 DNA reads as TGCGCCAGCAGCCCCGGCTATGGCTACACCTTC.

This clonotype was seen ten or more times. The gene calls are TRBV19 and TRBJ2-7; D is uncertain. The V gene's germline CDR1 is LNHDA and CDR2 SQIVND (reference sequence). Trimming removed 4 bases at V and 1 base at J, with 8 bases between. This CDR3 is 13 amino acids long. The CDR3 DNA reads TGTGCCAGTAGTACGACTGGGTCCTACGAGCAGTACTTC. Protein product: CASSTTGSYEQYF.

This clonotype was seen at least ten times. The rearrangement links TRBV6-4 to TRBJ1-1; D is uncertain. CDR3 length: 13 amino acids. CDR1 is MRHNA and CDR2 is SNTAGT in the germline V gene. V was shortened by 3 bases and J by 4 bases, with 9 bases between the two germline ends. CDR3 nucleotides: TGTGCCAGCAGTGAGGGAGATACCACTGAAGCTTTCTTT. This translates into CASSEGDTTEAFF.

CDR3 sequence reads: CASSSPTGTDSGNTIYF. As DNA, the CDR3 is TGTGCCAGCTCCAGCCCCACCGGCACCGACTCTGGAAACACCATATATTTT. The chain uses TRBV3-1 and TRBJ1-3, with D unresolved. Trimming took off 8 bases at V and 0 bases at J, with 20 bases between the two ends. CDR1 and CDR2 from the germline V gene are LGHDT and YNNKEL (reference sequence). The CDR3 covers 17 residues.

In this sample, this clonotype turned up many times. This chain joins TRBV7-8 and TRBJ2-4, with D hard to call. The ends were cut back, 5 bases at V and 1 base at J, with 12 bases in the middle. CDR3 size: 15 residues. The germline gives CDR1 SGHVS, CDR2 FQNEAQ. The CDR3 DNA reads as TGTGCCAGCAGCCTCCAGGCGGTTGCCAAAAACATTCAGTACTTC. Translating gives CASSLQAVAKNIQYF.

This clonotype was seen only a few times. This chain links TRBV29-1 with TRBJ2-5; possible D gene TRBD1, 6 bases. Germline assignment: CDR1 SQVTM and CDR2 ANQGSEA. The CDR3 has 15 amino acids. V dropped 4 bases and J dropped 4 bases, with 19 bases sitting between them. The CDR3 here is CSVGTIRGTLETQYF. In DNA form, the CDR3 reads TGCAGCGTTGGGACCATCAGGGGAACATTAGAGACCCAGTACTTC. The full variable domain, rest sourced from reference TRBV29-1 and TRBJ2-5, is SAVISQKPSRDICQRGTSLTIQCQVDSQVTMMFWYRQQPGQSLTLIATANQGSEATYESGFVIDKFPISRPNLTFSTLTVSNMSPEDSSIYLCSVGTIRGTLETQYFGPGTRLLVL.

This clonotype was seen repeatedly, ten times or more. The chain combines TRBV11-3 with TRBJ2-3; TRBD1 matches 8 bases. CDR3 length: 15 residues. Looked up from germline, CDR1 is SGHNT and CDR2 is YENEEA. V was pared by 4 bases and J by 2 bases, with 5 bases of the junction left unmatched. In nucleotides, the CDR3 is TGTGCCAGCAGCTCAGGGACAGGCGACACAGATACGCAGTATTTT. Its protein is CASSSGTGDTDTQYF.

This clonotype is termed medium-sized (0.01 to 0.1%). The CDR3 spells CASNIAGGFNEQFF. Written as DNA, the CDR3 is TGTGCCAGCAACATAGCGGGGGGGTTTAATGAGCAGTTCTTC. The V and J genes are TRBV12-3 or TRBV12-4 and TRBJ2-1; 11 nucleotides line up with TRBD2. The CDR3 is 14 residues long. V lost 7 bases and J lost 7; bases outside the gene matches: 6.

This clonotype was recorded many times. The chain recombines TRBV6-5 with TRBJ1-6; 8 bases agree with TRBD1. CDR1 and CDR2 from the germline V gene are MNHEY and SVGAGI. V trimming: 4 bases; J trimming: 9 bases; junction bases outside the gene matches: 8. This CDR3 spans 15 amino acids. The CDR3 DNA reads as TGTGCCAGCAGTTCCGCCGGGACAGGCGTTTCACCCCTCCACTTT. Amino acids: CASSSAGTGVSPLHF.

This clonotype showed up many times. Compared with germline, one end of the junction differs, possibly owing to a read error. The chain joins TRBV25-1 to TRBJ2-1; D remains ambiguous. In germline, CDR1 is MGHDK, CDR2 SYGVNS. This CDR3 spans 16 amino acids. This CDR3 reads CASSARQDNSHNEQFF. The CDR3 DNA is TGTGCCAGCAGTGCCAGACAAGATAACTCCCACAATGAGCAGTTCTTC.

This clonotype was detected a few times. The rearrangement uses TRBV5-1 and TRBJ2-1, with 9 bases fitting TRBD1. Germline trimming cut 4 bases from V and 2 bases from J; bases unmatched to any gene: 4. The CDR3 consists of 15 residues. Germline values: CDR1 SGHRS, CDR2 YFSETQ. The CDR3: CASSPGTGTYNEQFF. In nucleotides, the CDR3 is TGCGCCAGCAGCCCGGGGACAGGGACCTACAATGAGCAGTTCTTC.

This clonotype was seen many times. The V call is TRBV6-4, the J call TRBJ1-6; D remains ambiguous. V shed 0 bases and J shed 7 bases, with 4 bases lying between them. CDR1 is MRHNA, CDR2 SNTAGT, per germline. CDR3 length: 13 amino acids. The CDR3 DNA sequence: TGTGCCAGCAGTGACTCGACAAATTCACCCCTCCACTTT. Amino acid sequence: CASSDSTNSPLHF.

The gene calls are TRBV3-1 and TRBJ2-3; TRBD2 matches 11 bases. V lost 2 bases to trimming and J lost 5 bases; unmatched junction nucleotides: 9. The CDR3 runs to 17 residues. Germline lookup yields CDR1 LGHDT and CDR2 YNNKEL (reference sequence). The CDR3 reads CASSQRVTSGAGDTQYF. The CDR3 DNA follows: TGTGCCAGCAGCCAAAGGGTGACTAGCGGGGCGGGAGATACGCAGTATTTT.

This clonotype occurred many times. The gene calls are TRBV29-1 and TRBJ2-7; TRBD1 agrees at 7 bases. V trimming: 1 base; J trimming: 6 bases; junction bases outside the gene matches: 9. The CDR3 is 14 residues long. Germline V CDR1 and CDR2: SQVTM, ANQGSEA. The CDR3 spells CSVEGPQGPLEQYF. CDR3 sequence (DNA): TGCAGCGTTGAAGGACCACAGGGGCCCCTCGAGCAGTACTTC.

This clonotype was counted at least ten times. This rearrangement joins TRBV12-3 or TRBV12-4 to TRBJ1-5, with D possibly TRBD1 on 5 matching bases. Trimming took off 3 bases at V and 4 bases at J, with 13 bases between the two ends. The CDR3 is made up of 15 amino acids. This CDR3 reads CASSLFHQGNQPQHF. CDR3 in DNA: TGTGCCAGCAGTTTGTTTCATCAGGGAAATCAGCCCCAGCATTTT.